Shown below are 18 T cell receptor beta chains from a single sample sequenced in a study of neurological immune-mediated disorders. TCRdb ran MiXCR on the 5' RACE reads and lists one entry per CDR3 protein. Found here are approximately 100,000 distinct CDR3 sequences, 3.5% of them singletons; the top ten hold 5.5% to 6.5%. The sequenced sample was PBMCs. Receptors were obtained from a woman under 30 with multiple sclerosis.

Many counts were recorded for this clonotype. This chain links TRBV7-9 with TRBJ2-5; 8 bases align to TRBD1. J lost 1 base, V lost 8 bases, and 6 bases had no gene match. The germline CDR1 and CDR2 sequences are SEHNR and FQNEAQ (reference sequence). The CDR3 is 14 amino acids. CDR3 DNA: TGTGCCAGCGGGCAGGGGGCTTCCCAAGAGACCCAGTACTTC. This encodes CASGQGASQETQYF.

This clonotype was seen ten or more times. The gene calls are TRBV11-2 and TRBJ2-5, with TRBD1 matching 8 bases. Germline loops: CDR1 SGHAT, CDR2 FQNNGV. This CDR3 spans 17 amino acids. Trimming cost V 2 bases and J 2 bases; bases outside gene matches: 10. The CDR3 reads CASSLLGTGGPQETQYF. Here the CDR3 DNA reads TGTGCCAGCAGCTTACTGGGGACAGGTGGGCCACAAGAGACCCAGTACTTC.

This clonotype turned up a few times. The J gene is TRBJ2-3, the V gene TRBV7-6, with TRBD2 matching over 7 bases. J gave up 4 bases and V 1 base, and 5 bases lay outside the gene matches. The CDR3 totals 15 residues. Germline assignment: CDR1 SGHVS and CDR2 FNYEAQ. The CDR3 region is CASSLGRAGADTQYF. The CDR3 DNA follows: TGTGCCAGCAGCTTAGGTCGGGCGGGGGCAGATACGCAGTATTTT.

This clonotype was picked up many times. This chain uses TRBV12-3 or TRBV12-4 with TRBJ1-2, with TRBD1 matching 9 bases. The CDR3 totals 13 residues. J was trimmed by 4 bases and V by 7 bases; bases with no gene match: 4. This chain's CDR3 is CASTRTGAYGYTF. CDR3 nucleotides: TGTGCCAGCACCCGGACAGGGGCCTATGGCTACACCTTC.

This clonotype was counted at least ten times. The chain recombines TRBV6-1 with TRBJ2-7; the D gene is possibly TRBD1 (6 bases). The CDR3 is 16 residues long. Germline-derived CDR1 and CDR2 are MNHNS and SASEGT. V was trimmed by 6 bases and J by 3 bases, leaving 21 bases between them. CDR3 residues: CASRPDGVRGGYEQYF. The CDR3 coding sequence is TGTGCCAGCAGACCCGATGGGGTCAGGGGCGGCTACGAGCAGTACTTC.

In this sample, this clonotype turned up many times. V and J are TRBV5-6 and TRBJ1-2; D is uncertain. CDR1 is SGHDT and CDR2 is YYEEEE in the germline V gene. This CDR3 spans 13 amino acids. V lost 2 bases, J lost 4 bases, and 9 bases lay in between. This CDR3 is CASSFDPAYGYTF. Written as DNA, the CDR3 is TGTGCCAGCAGCTTCGACCCCGCCTATGGCTACACCTTC. Full variable domain (outside the CDR3, taken from reference TRBV5-6 and TRBJ1-2): DAGVTQSPTHLIKTRGQQVTLRCSPKSGHDTVSWYQQALGQGPQFIFQYYEEEERQRGNFPDRFSGHQFPNYSSELNVNALLLGDSALYLCASSFDPAYGYTFGSGTRLTVV.

This clonotype was observed at least ten times. The V call is TRBV5-1, the J call TRBJ1-4, with no clear D. This CDR3 is built from 12 residues. Germline V gives CDR1 SGHRS, CDR2 YFSETQ. CDR3: CAQSPTNEKLFF. DNA for the CDR3: TGCGCACAAAGCCCAACTAATGAAAAACTGTTTTTT.

In this sample, this clonotype turned up many times. The rearrangement uses TRBV28 and TRBJ2-1; TRBD2 aligns across 11 bases. The CDR3 length is 14 residues. Germline CDR1 is MDHEN and CDR2 is SYDVKM. V was clipped by 6 bases and J by 5 bases; unmatched bases: 3. The chain's CDR3 is CASSETSGNNEQFF. CDR3 DNA: TGTGCCAGCAGCGAGACTAGCGGGAACAATGAGCAGTTCTTC. Full variable domain (outside the CDR3, taken from reference TRBV28 and TRBJ2-1): DVKVTQSSRYLVKRTGEKVFLECVQDMDHENMFWYRQDPGLGLRLIYFSYDVKMKEKGDIPEGYSVSREKKERFSLILESASTNQTSMYLCASSETSGNNEQFFGPGTRLTVL.

In this sample, this clonotype turned up many times. The chain couples TRBV10-2 to TRBJ2-3, with unresolved D. Deletions cut 6 bases from V and 3 bases from J, with 19 bases between. Germline lookup yields CDR1 WSHSY and CDR2 SAAADI. CDR3 length: 16 amino acids. The CDR3 protein is CASRISVAARTDTQYF. The CDR3 nucleotides are TGCGCCAGCAGAATTTCGGTAGCCGCGAGGACAGATACGCAGTATTTT.

This clonotype has ten or more counts. The J gene is TRBJ1-3, the V gene TRBV28; D perhaps matches TRBD1 (5 bases). The CDR3 runs 15 residues. The germline gives CDR1 MDHEN, CDR2 SYDVKM. V lost 6 bases and J lost 3, with 15 bases in between. CDR3 region: CASSPHWGSGNTIYF. The CDR3 DNA reads TGTGCCAGCAGCCCCCACTGGGGCAGTGGAAACACCATATATTTT.

This clonotype was seen repeatedly, ten times or more. DNA for the CDR3: TGTGCCAGCAGCCTCCCCCCGGGACACACCGGGGAGCTGTTTTTT. It encodes CASSLPPGHTGELFF. The rearrangement joins TRBV12-3 or TRBV12-4 to TRBJ2-2, with D perhaps being TRBD1 or TRBD2 (5 bases each). V dropped 6 bases and J dropped 3 bases, with 14 bases sitting between them. The CDR3 length is 15 residues.

Many counts were recorded for this clonotype. This sequence joins TRBV5-1 and TRBJ1-6, with TRBD1 as a possible D gene (5 bases). The germline V gene has CDR1 SGHRS and CDR2 YFSETQ. This CDR3 contains 17 residues. Trimming shortened V by 0 bases and J by 6 bases, and 16 bases separated the two germline ends. The CDR3 is CASSLAIGRTSNSPLHF. The CDR3 bases are TGCGCCAGCAGCTTGGCTATCGGGAGGACAAGTAATTCACCCCTCCACTTT.

This clonotype has at least ten counts. The chain joins TRBV20-1 to TRBJ1-5; 7 nucleotides align to TRBD1. This CDR3 is 12 amino acids long. Germline values: CDR1 DFQATT, CDR2 SNEGSKA (reference sequence). Trimming removed 3 bases from V and 8 bases from J; junction bases left unmatched: 4. The CDR3 loop is CSARTGIKPQHF. CDR3 DNA: TGCAGTGCTAGGACAGGGATCAAGCCCCAGCATTTT.

The table lists this clonotype with many counts. The chain has TRBV7-2 and TRBJ2-6; D uncertain. V was cut by 3 bases and J by 0 bases, with 3 bases left in between. The CDR3 runs to 14 residues. Germline V gene sequence: CDR1 SGHTA, CDR2 FQGNSA. CDR3 sequence: CASSFTSGANVLTF. CDR3 bases: TGTGCCAGCAGCTTCACCTCTGGGGCCAACGTCCTGACTTTC. The full variable domain, in which reference TRBV7-2 and TRBJ2-6 provide the parts outside the CDR3, is GAGVSQSPSNKVTEKGKDVELRCDPISGHTALYWYRQSLGQGLEFLIYFQGNSAPDKSGLPSDRFSAERTGGSVSTLTIQRTQQEDSAVYLCASSFTSGANVLTFGAGSRLTVL.

The V gene is TRBV5-4, the J gene TRBJ1-4, with unresolved D. The CDR3 has 13 residues. The V end was cut by 1 base, the J end by 8 bases, with 9 bases between. CDR1 and CDR2 from the germline V gene are SGHNT and YYREEE (reference sequence). The DNA for the CDR3 is TGTGCCAGCAGCTTGCCGAGTCGGGAAAAACTGTTTTTT. It yields the protein CASSLPSREKLFF.

This clonotype was seen ten or more times. The genes are TRBV5-1 and TRBJ1-1, with TRBD1 matching over 7 bases. The CDR3 is 17 residues long. Per the germline V gene, CDR1 is SGHRS and CDR2 is YFSETQ. V dropped 7 bases and J dropped 0; count of bases not matched to a gene: 15. The CDR3 nucleotides are TGCGCCAGCGGTGAGATACAGGGGTTGGGCATGAACACTGAAGCTTTCTTT. Residues: CASGEIQGLGMNTEAFF.

The sample holds many counts of this clonotype. The chain is built from TRBV10-3 and TRBJ2-1, with TRBD1 as a possible D gene (6 bases). The CDR3 sequence is 16 residues long. Deletions cut 2 bases from V and 4 bases from J, with 15 bases between. Germline V gene sequence: CDR1 ENHRY, CDR2 SYGVKD. CDR3 sequence: CAISEDTGKSYNEQFF. Written as DNA, the CDR3 is TGTGCCATCAGTGAGGATACAGGGAAGAGTTACAATGAGCAGTTCTTC.

In its sample, this clonotype ranks as medium-sized (0.01 to 0.1%). The rearrangement links TRBV28 to TRBJ2-7; D possibly corresponds to TRBD2 (7 bases). Per the germline V gene, CDR1 is MDHEN and CDR2 is SYDVKM. V was cut by 4 bases and J by 6 bases, with 16 bases left in between. The CDR3 is 14 residues long. The DNA for the CDR3 is TGTGCCAGCAGTTCCAGTAGTAGGGGGGGCGAGCAGTACTTC. Amino acids: CASSSSSRGGEQYF. Drawing the rest from reference TRBV28 and TRBJ2-7, the complete variable domain is DVKVTQSSRYLVKRTGEKVFLECVQDMDHENMFWYRQDPGLGLRLIYFSYDVKMKEKGDIPEGYSVSREKKERFSLILESASTNQTSMYLCASSSSSRGGEQYFGPGTRLTVT.